The 7 T cell receptor beta chains given below trace back to one sample, sequenced in a study of shared clonotypes between healthy human individuals. Only in-frame clones appear in the TCRdb table, and some are missing; sequencing was by immunoSEQ multiplex PCR. The sample shows about 2,200,000 clones, about 93% of them seen only once. Naive CD8 cells were CD45RO-negative, positively selected for CCR7, excluding terminally differentiated effector memory CD45RA+ cells. The sample was naive CD8+ T cells from PBMCs. Receptors originate from a man aged 18 to 35 in good health. Some clones in this sample may be carry-over from other donors' samples.

The rearrangement joins TRBV6-1 to TRBJ2-3, with D tentatively TRBD1 (5 bases). The CDR3 consists of 15 residues. The germline V and J ends were trimmed by 1 base and 6 bases, with 14 bases remaining between them. Per the germline V gene, CDR1 is MNHNS and CDR2 is SASEGT. This CDR3 reads CASSEGVGAGDTQYF. CDR3 in DNA: TGTGCCAGCAGTGAAGGTGTAGGGGCAGGGGATACGCAGTATTTT.

V is TRBV7-9 and J is TRBJ1-2, with 10 bases that match TRBD1. The junction had 12 bases not matched to a gene; V was cut back by 6 bases and J by 5 bases. Germline-derived CDR1 and CDR2 are SEHNR and FQNEAQ (reference sequence). The CDR3 is 16 residues long. The CDR3 reads CASRPYPDRGYYGYTF. In DNA, the CDR3 is TGTGCCAGCAGGCCCTATCCGGACAGGGGGTATTATGGCTACACCTTC.

As for this clone: Other nucleotide sequences in the sample specify the same CDR3. The CDR3 region has the DNA TGTGCCAGCAGTTTATGGGGTAACGGGGAGCTGTTTTTT. Its protein product is CASSLWGNGELFF. The gene calls are TRBV27 and TRBJ2-2; D is uncertain. The CDR3 extends over 13 amino acids. V was trimmed by 1 base and J by 7 bases, leaving 7 bases between them. Germline CDR1 reads MNHEY; CDR2 reads SMNVEV (reference sequence).

The chain couples TRBV11-2 to TRBJ2-5; 11 bases match TRBD2. The CDR3 loop spans 16 amino acids. From germline, CDR1 is SGHAT and CDR2 FQNNGV. Trimming removed 1 base from V and 1 base from J; junction bases left unmatched: 2. In nucleotides, the CDR3 is TGTGCCAGCAGCTTAGGGGGGACTAGCGGCCAAGAGACCCAGTACTTC. This encodes CASSLGGTSGQETQYF.

A note on this clone: The same CDR3 arises from other DNA sequences in this sample as well. V gene TRBV2 combines with J gene TRBJ2-7; possibly TRBD1 for D (5 bases). Germline CDR1 is SNHLY and CDR2 is FYNNEI. CDR3 length equals 14 residues. The V end lost 0 bases, the J end lost 4 bases, and 10 bases lay between the germline ends. CDR3 in DNA: TGTGCCAGCAGTGAAGCGCTTAGGGGTTACGAGCAGTACTTC. Its protein is CASSEALRGYEQYF.

The rearrangement uses TRBV11-2 and TRBJ2-5, with a weak D call TRBD1 (6 bases). The germline V and J ends were trimmed by 0 bases and 5 bases, with 13 bases remaining between them. The CDR3 is 15 amino acids. The germline V gene encodes CDR1 SGHAT and CDR2 FQNNGV. As DNA, the CDR3 is TGTGCCAGCAGCTTAGATCGACTTAGGGGGGAGACCCAGTACTTC. As protein: CASSLDRLRGETQYF.

On this clone: The same CDR3 arises from other DNA sequences in this sample as well. This chain connects TRBV11-2 to TRBJ2-7; 9 nucleotides match TRBD1. V dropped 5 bases and J dropped 4; count of bases not matched to a gene: 9. CDR1 and CDR2 from the germline V gene are SGHAT and FQNNGV. There are 15 residues in the CDR3. Written as DNA, the CDR3 is TGTGCCAGCAGCCTATACACAGGGGGCGGGTACGAGCAGTACTTC. Amino acids: CASSLYTGGGYEQYF.